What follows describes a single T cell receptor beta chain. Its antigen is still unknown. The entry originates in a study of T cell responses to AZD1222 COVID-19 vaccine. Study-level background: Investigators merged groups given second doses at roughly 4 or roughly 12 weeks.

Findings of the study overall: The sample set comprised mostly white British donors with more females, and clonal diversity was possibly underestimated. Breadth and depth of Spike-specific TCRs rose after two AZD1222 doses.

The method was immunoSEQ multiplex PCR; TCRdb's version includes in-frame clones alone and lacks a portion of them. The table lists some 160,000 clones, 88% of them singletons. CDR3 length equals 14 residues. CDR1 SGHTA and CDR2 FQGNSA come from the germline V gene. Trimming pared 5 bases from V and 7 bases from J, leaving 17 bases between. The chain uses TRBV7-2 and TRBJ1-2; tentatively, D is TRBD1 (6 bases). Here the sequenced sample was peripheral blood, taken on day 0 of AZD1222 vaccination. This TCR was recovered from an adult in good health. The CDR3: CASSQGGGLRGYTF. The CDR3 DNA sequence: TGTGCCAGCAGCCAAGGGGGAGGATTACGTGGCTACACCTTC.